This T cell receptor beta chain emerged from a study of vaccination and CD4 T cells after COVID-19. At the level of the study: Post-COVID samples were collected a median 101 days following diagnosis, spanning 35 to 161. Spike peptides, overlapping and drawn from SARS-CoV-2, HCoV-NL63, HCoV-OC43 and HCoV-229E, were used to stimulate cells. Study-level points and caveats: Spike mono-reactivity was found in 304 of 307 vaccine-specific clones from convalescent patients.

This clonotype appeared a few times. Its antigen is currently unknown. Researchers used the Oncomine TCR Beta short-read assay to sequence DNA from cultured CD4+ T cells. One entry per CDR3 protein results from TCRdb running MiXCR on the PCR reads. Here the sample spans around 3,700 distinct CDR3 sequences, around 21% being singletons. Treatment indicated: approximately 9-day PBMC culture with coronavirus spike peptide pools or control peptides (ViraFEST assay). The CDR3 has 12 amino acids. Germline V gene sequence: CDR1 SGHNT, CDR2 YENEEA. With 5 bases removed from V and 6 bases from J, the gap between germline ends came to 9 bases.

The sequence derives from a human donor who had recovered from COVID-19. The chain recombines TRBV11-3 with TRBJ2-3; D is uncertain. The sequencing input was CD4+ T cells from blood, cultured in vitro. In DNA form, the CDR3 reads TGTGCCAGCAGCGCGGATACGGATACGCAGTATTTT. Encoded protein: CASSADTDTQYF.